The clone carrying this T cell receptor (beta chain) was counted only a few times. Its antigen is unidentified. This record comes from a study of post-analysis software for immune sequencing data. Across the whole study: Progressive-relapsing, secondary progressive and relapsing-remitting multiple sclerosis were among the disease courses included. Whole-study results and caveats: Diversity measured as normalized Chao1 was significantly lower in multiple sclerosis patients than in controls. About five TRBV segments, including TRBV5-6, TRBV5-1 and TRBV20-1, were more frequent in patients than controls.

TCR beta cDNA libraries had unique molecular identifiers. With roughly 0.9 to 11 million T cells as the source, about half a million cDNA molecules resulted. A single record per CDR3 protein comes from TCRdb applying MiXCR to the PCR reads. The table includes approximately 630,000 distinct CDR3 sequences, approximately 59% detected once. The CDR3 has 11 residues. The germline V gene encodes CDR1 ENHRY and CDR2 SYGVKD. The V end was cut by 4 bases, the J end by 5 bases, with 6 bases between. The chain uses TRBV10-3 and TRBJ2-7; D is uncertain. Sequencing was performed on blood. The receptor was isolated from a girl aged 2 to 10 with multiple sclerosis. CDR3 DNA sequence: TGTGCCATCAGTGCTGGGGACGAGCAGTACTTC. Translation: CAISAGDEQYF.